The 22 T cell receptor beta chains below all came from one sample that was sequenced in a study of blood T cell repertoires in COVID-19. Measured with immunoSEQ multiplex PCR; TCRdb has only the in-frame clones, and not every one. The sample has about 300,000 clones, about 85% seen once. The sequenced sample consisted of PBMCs or T cells enriched from blood (not recorded which). These TCRs come from a woman in her thirties who had been exposed to COVID-19.

The chain couples TRBV19 to TRBJ2-5; possibly TRBD1 for D (5 bases). The CDR3 spans 14 residues. Trimming removed 1 base at V and 3 bases at J, with 9 bases between. Germline assignment: CDR1 LNHDA and CDR2 SQIVND (reference sequence). CDR3: CASSIVGREETQYF. CDR3 nucleotide sequence: TGTGCCAGTAGTATAGTCGGCAGGGAAGAGACCCAGTACTTC.

This chain connects TRBV6-5 to TRBJ2-7; 8 bases map to TRBD2. The germline CDR1 and CDR2 sequences are MNHEY and SVGAGI. The CDR3 runs 14 residues. Trimming took 5 bases from V and 3 from J; bases not matched to a gene: 6. CDR3: CASSRAGVGYEQYF. CDR3 nucleotides: TGTGCCAGCAGTCGAGCGGGAGTGGGCTACGAGCAGTACTTC.

This clone was counted only a few times. V and J are TRBV7-2 and TRBJ1-6; 7 bases are a match to TRBD1. V lost 6 bases and J lost 6; bases outside the gene matches: 8. The CDR3 covers 15 residues. Germline V lookup: CDR1 SGHTA, CDR2 FQGNSA. The CDR3 spells CASSQLRQGNSPLHF. The CDR3 nucleotides are TGTGCCAGCAGTCAACTACGACAGGGTAATTCACCCCTCCACTTT.

The CDR3 DNA follows: TGTGCCAGCTCACCAGTGACTAGCGGGGCTGAGACCCAGTACTTC. Encoded protein: CASSPVTSGAETQYF. J is TRBJ2-5 and V is TRBV18, with TRBD2 matching over 11 bases. Germline CDR1 reads KGHSH; CDR2 reads LQKENI. This CDR3 has 15 residues. Trimming removed 2 bases from V and 5 bases from J; junction bases left unmatched: 4.

This clone occurred a few times. This chain connects TRBV5-6 to TRBJ2-7; TRBD1 matches 8 bases. Germline V CDR1 and CDR2: SGHDT, YYEEEE. J lost 5 bases, V lost 1 base, and 11 bases had no gene match. This CDR3 has 16 amino acids. The CDR3 loop reads CASSLFVAGGRDEQYF. The CDR3 nucleotides read TGTGCCAGCAGCTTGTTTGTGGCAGGGGGCCGCGACGAGCAGTACTTC. The complete variable domain, with remaining parts taken from reference TRBV5-6 and TRBJ2-7, reads DAGVTQSPTHLIKTRGQQVTLRCSPKSGHDTVSWYQQALGQGPQFIFQYYEEEERQRGNFPDRFSGHQFPNYSSELNVNALLLGDSALYLCASSLFVAGGRDEQYFGPGTRLTVT.

The V gene is TRBV7-2, the J gene TRBJ2-1, with D perhaps matching TRBD2 (5 bases). V was trimmed by 1 base and J by 7 bases, leaving 11 bases between them. The CDR3 loop spans 14 amino acids. CDR1 is SGHTA, CDR2 FQGNSA, per germline. The CDR3 reads CASSLESGRNEQFF. In nucleotides, the CDR3 is TGTGCCAGCAGCTTAGAGTCGGGAAGGAATGAGCAGTTCTTC.

This clone was detected a few times. The V gene is TRBV6-5, the J gene TRBJ2-7; TRBD2 is a possible D gene (5 bases). The germline V gene has CDR1 MNHEY and CDR2 SVGAGI. Between the trimmed V and J ends, which lost 7 bases and 3 bases, there was a span of 16 bases. CDR3 size: 14 residues. The CDR3 loop reads CASTSTSFGYEQYF. CDR3 DNA: TGTGCCAGCACCTCCACTAGTTTTGGCTACGAGCAGTACTTC.

V and J are TRBV9 and TRBJ1-1; no definite D call. CDR3 length: 17 amino acids. The germline V and J ends were trimmed by 3 bases and 4 bases, with 22 bases remaining between them. Per the germline V gene, CDR1 is SGDLS and CDR2 is YYNGEE. In DNA, the CDR3 is TGTGCCAGCAGCGACGAAGGGAGGATCACTTCGGGCACTGAAGCTTTCTTT. Translated: CASSDEGRITSGTEAFF.

This sequence joins TRBV5-4 and TRBJ2-1; 7 bases are shared with TRBD2. CDR3 length equals 14 residues. In germline, CDR1 is SGHNT, CDR2 YYREEE (reference sequence). V was clipped by 0 bases and J by 7 bases; unmatched bases: 4. This CDR3 reads CASSLAGGSNEQFF. The CDR3 DNA reads as TGTGCCAGCAGCTTGGCGGGAGGCTCAAATGAGCAGTTCTTC.

The gene calls are TRBV7-3 and TRBJ2-1, with D possibly TRBD2 on 6 matching bases. In germline, CDR1 is SGHTA, CDR2 FQGTGA. The CDR3 loop spans 17 amino acids. With 5 bases removed from V and 5 bases from J, the gap between germline ends came to 22 bases. The DNA of the CDR3 is TGTGCCAGCAGCCCCGATGTTGGTAGCGGTGCTCACAATGAGCAGTTCTTC. Protein sequence: CASSPDVGSGAHNEQFF.

The chain links TRBV10-3 to TRBJ2-2; weak D call: TRBD1 (5 bases). CDR1 ENHRY and CDR2 SYGVKD come from the germline V gene. V was cut by 3 bases and J by 6 bases, with 11 bases left in between. The CDR3 is made up of 14 amino acids. As DNA, the CDR3 is TGTGCCATCAGTGAAAGGGGTGGGGCCGGGGAGCTGTTTTTT. It encodes CAISERGGAGELFF.

The table lists this clone with a count of one. A much larger clone lies a single base off, so this may be a read error. CDR3 bases: TGTGCCAGCAGTCCCGACAGGAACTATGGCTACACCTTC. It translates to CASSPDRNYGYTF. This chain uses TRBV7-9 with TRBJ1-2; maybe TRBD1 (6 bases). The CDR3 loop spans 13 amino acids. Germline CDR1 is SEHNR and CDR2 is FQNEAQ (reference sequence). The V end lost 6 bases, the J end lost 2 bases, and 10 bases lay between the germline ends.

V gene TRBV30 combines with J gene TRBJ2-7; 8 positions match TRBD1. The CDR3 contains 14 residues. Trimming took 1 base from V and 5 from J; bases not matched to a gene: 7. Germline CDR1 reads GTSNPN; CDR2 reads SVGIG (reference sequence). CDR3 loop: CAWSDPGTGNEQYF. Written as DNA, the CDR3 is TGTGCCTGGAGTGACCCCGGGACAGGAAACGAGCAGTACTTC.

V is TRBV2 and J is TRBJ1-1; the D gene is possibly TRBD1 (6 bases). CDR1 is SNHLY and CDR2 is FYNNEI in the germline V gene. The CDR3 is 13 amino acids. V was shortened by 4 bases and J by 3 bases, with 9 bases between the two germline ends. CDR3 amino acids: CASSVQGHTEAFF. The CDR3, as DNA: TGTGCCAGCAGTGTACAGGGCCACACTGAAGCTTTCTTT.

Only a few counts were recorded for this clone. The chain couples TRBV7-3 to TRBJ2-2; the D gene is possibly TRBD1 (5 bases). The V and J ends lost 5 bases and 3 bases respectively, with 13 bases between them. Germline CDR1 SGHTA, CDR2 FQGTGA. The CDR3 is made up of 15 amino acids. In nucleotides, the CDR3 is TGTGCCAGCAGCAAGGGGCTTTTCGACACCGGGGAGCTGTTTTTT. Its translation: CASSKGLFDTGELFF.

The V and J genes are TRBV15 and TRBJ1-4; tentatively, D is TRBD1 (6 bases). Trimming pared 1 base from V and 8 bases from J, leaving 11 bases between. The germline V gene encodes CDR1 LNHNV and CDR2 YYDKDF (reference sequence). The CDR3 is 14 amino acids. The CDR3 DNA is TGTGCCACCAGCAGAGGGACAGAGAGAGAAAAACTGTTTTTT. Translated: CATSRGTEREKLFF. The complete variable domain, with remaining parts taken from reference TRBV15 and TRBJ1-4, reads DAMVIQNPRYQVTQFGKPVTLSCSQTLNHNVMYWYQQKSSQAPKLLFHYYDKDFNNEADTPDNFQSRRPNTSFCFLDIRSPGLGDTAMYLCATSRGTEREKLFFGSGTQLSVL.

For the CDR3, the DNA is TGCGCCAGCAGCCAAGATAAAACAAGTAATCAGCCCCAGCATTTT. This sequence encodes CASSQDKTSNQPQHF. The genes are TRBV4-1 and TRBJ1-5; D is unclear. The germline gives CDR1 MGHRA, CDR2 YSYEKL. Trimming left V 0 bases short and J 4 bases short, with 10 bases between. The CDR3 length is 15 residues.

This chain uses TRBV7-9 with TRBJ1-2, with TRBD1 as a possible D gene (6 bases). The V gene's germline CDR1 is SEHNR and CDR2 FQNEAQ (reference sequence). V lost 2 bases and J 7 bases, leaving 11 bases between the germline ends. The CDR3 length is 13 residues. The CDR3 DNA follows: TGTGCCAGCAGCTTATCAGGGGACCCTGGCTACACCTTC. Translated, it gives CASSLSGDPGYTF.

The sample holds one count of this clone. V usage is TRBV10-3 and J usage is TRBJ1-2; 10 positions agree with TRBD1. The V gene's germline CDR1 is ENHRY and CDR2 SYGVKD. The CDR3 spans 13 residues. Trimming took 7 bases from V and 6 from J; bases not matched to a gene: 5. As DNA, the CDR3 is TGTGCCATCAACCGCGGACAGGGGGATGGCTACACCTTC. The encoded protein is CAINRGQGDGYTF.

The rearrangement links TRBV7-9 to TRBJ1-1; TRBD1 might be the D (5 bases). The ends were cut back, 5 bases at V and 5 bases at J, with 15 bases in the middle. The CDR3 has 14 residues. Germline CDR1 is SEHNR and CDR2 is FQNEAQ (reference sequence). CDR3 in amino acids: CASSPIGTSTEAFF. The CDR3 bases are TGTGCCAGCAGCCCCATTGGGACTTCGACTGAAGCTTTCTTT. Full variable domain (rest looked up from reference TRBV7-9 and TRBJ1-1): DTGVSQNPRHKITKRGQNVTFRCDPISEHNRLYWYRQTLGQGPEFLTYFQNEAQLEKSRLLSDRFSAERPKGSFSTLEIQRTEQGDSAMYLCASSPIGTSTEAFFGQGTRLTVV.

The rearrangement uses TRBV7-2 and TRBJ2-7; D is undetermined. CDR1 SGHTA and CDR2 FQGNSA come from the germline V gene. CDR3 size: 14 residues. The germline V and J ends were trimmed by 4 bases and 3 bases, with 13 bases remaining between them. CDR3 residues: CASSYGSPGYEQYF. The CDR3 DNA reads as TGTGCCAGCAGCTACGGGTCACCGGGCTACGAGCAGTACTTC. The full variable domain, in which reference TRBV7-2 and TRBJ2-7 provide the parts outside the CDR3, is GAGVSQSPSNKVTEKGKDVELRCDPISGHTALYWYRQSLGQGLEFLIYFQGNSAPDKSGLPSDRFSAERTGGSVSTLTIQRTQQEDSAVYLCASSYGSPGYEQYFGPGTRLTVT.

The chain links TRBV9 to TRBJ2-7; 14 nucleotides agree with TRBD2. The V gene's germline CDR1 is SGDLS and CDR2 YYNGEE. The CDR3 loop spans 16 amino acids. V lost 2 bases, J lost 5 bases, and 6 bases stayed unmatched. The CDR3 nucleotides read TGTGCCAGCAGCGTCCTCGAGGGACTAGCGGGAGACGAGCAGTACTTC. It specifies CASSVLEGLAGDEQYF.